The next 27 T cell receptor beta chains were all read from a single sample in a study of blood T cell repertoires in COVID-19. Repertoires were generated with immunoSEQ multiplex PCR, while TCRdb's copy carries only in-frame clones and drops some. In the table there are 250,000 to 400,000 clones, approximately 89% of which are singletons. Material for sequencing was peripheral blood. The receptors were gathered from a woman in her thirties with COVID-19, enrolled during active disease.

The chain links TRBV6-5 to TRBJ2-1, with 9 bases fitting TRBD2. This CDR3 contains 15 residues. Germline V lookup: CDR1 MNHEY, CDR2 SVGAGI. With V trimmed by 0 bases and J by 7 bases, 4 bases remained unmatched. The CDR3 DNA reads TGTGCCAGCAGTTACTCGGGACTAGCAAGAAATGAGCAGTTCTTC. It is translated as CASSYSGLARNEQFF.

The chain has TRBV27 and TRBJ1-2; TRBD1 matches 10 bases. V trimming: 9 bases; J trimming: 7 bases; junction bases outside the gene matches: 23. The CDR3 spans 18 residues. The germline CDR1 and CDR2 sequences are MNHEY and SMNVEV (reference sequence). CDR3 nucleotide sequence: TGTGCCAGGATACCCTCCGGGACAGGGGCCATCAAGTCACCTGGCTACACCTTC. This gives the protein CARIPSGTGAIKSPGYTF.

The DNA for the CDR3 is TGTGCCAGCAGCTTCGACAGGAATTCACCCCTCCACTTT. Encoded protein: CASSFDRNSPLHF. The rearrangement joins TRBV5-6 to TRBJ1-6; possible D gene TRBD1, 6 bases. Germline V gene sequence: CDR1 SGHDT, CDR2 YYEEEE. The V end was cut by 2 bases, the J end by 7 bases, with 7 bases between. This CDR3 region has 13 residues. Full variable domain (remainder filled in from reference TRBV5-6 and TRBJ1-6): DAGVTQSPTHLIKTRGQQVTLRCSPKSGHDTVSWYQQALGQGPQFIFQYYEEEERQRGNFPDRFSGHQFPNYSSELNVNALLLGDSALYLCASSFDRNSPLHFGNGTRLTVT.

This chain uses TRBV5-1 with TRBJ1-1; D remains unclear. This CDR3 spans 14 amino acids. Deletions cut 1 base from V and 4 bases from J, with 11 bases between. Germline-derived CDR1 and CDR2 are SGHRS and YFSETQ. CDR3 in amino acids: CASSLNRGGTEAFF. CDR3 DNA: TGCGCCAGCAGCTTGAACCGCGGTGGCACTGAAGCTTTCTTT.

The chain carries TRBV7-6 and TRBJ1-4, with 9 positions matching TRBD1. The CDR3 length is 15 residues. V lost 4 bases, J lost 5 bases, and 5 bases stayed unmatched. The V gene's germline CDR1 is SGHVS and CDR2 FNYEAQ. The CDR3, as DNA: TGTGCCAGCAGCTCTGACAGGGGGATAAATGAAAAACTGTTTTTT. Translated: CASSSDRGINEKLFF.

This clone was observed once. The chain carries TRBV6-5 and TRBJ1-2; TRBD1 agrees at 7 bases. The CDR3 has 15 amino acids. V lost 5 bases and J lost 0; bases outside the gene matches: 6. CDR1 is MNHEY and CDR2 is SVGAGI in the germline V gene. This CDR3 reads CASSTTGYTNYGYTF. CDR3 sequence (DNA): TGTGCCAGCAGTACGACAGGGTATACTAACTATGGCTACACCTTC.

This chain joins TRBV2 and TRBJ2-5, with D tentatively TRBD1 (5 bases). Germline lookup yields CDR1 SNHLY and CDR2 FYNNEI. The CDR3 consists of 15 residues. V lost 4 bases to trimming and J lost 1 base, with 13 bases between them. CDR3: CASSGRVLIQETQYF. The CDR3 DNA reads TGTGCCAGCAGTGGCAGGGTTTTGATCCAAGAGACCCAGTACTTC.

CDR3: CASSPGTTTDTQYF. The CDR3, as DNA: TGTGCCAGCAGCCCCGGGACTACCACAGATACGCAGTATTTT. The chain employs TRBV6-5 and TRBJ2-3; 7 nucleotides align to TRBD2. The CDR3 is 14 residues long. Germline-derived CDR1 and CDR2 are MNHEY and SVGAGI. The V gene end was trimmed by 6 bases and the J gene end by 2 bases; junction bases not matched to a gene: 5.

V gene TRBV12-3 or TRBV12-4 combines with J gene TRBJ1-1; the D is unclear. CDR3 length equals 13 residues. Trimming removed 5 bases at V and 3 bases at J, with 10 bases between. The CDR3 sequence is CASSQLLYTEAFF. The CDR3 DNA reads TGTGCCAGCAGTCAACTCCTATACACTGAAGCTTTCTTT.

The rearrangement joins TRBV5-6 to TRBJ2-2; D is unresolved. Germline CDR1 and CDR2: SGHDT and YYEEEE. V dropped 0 bases and J dropped 3 bases, with 9 bases sitting between them. This CDR3 is built from 15 residues. CDR3 in amino acids: CASSLDEQYTGELFF. The DNA for the CDR3 is TGTGCCAGCAGCTTGGATGAACAGTACACCGGGGAGCTGTTTTTT.

The chain employs TRBV7-9 and TRBJ2-3; D possibly corresponds to TRBD2 (6 bases). This CDR3 region has 13 residues. CDR1 is SEHNR, CDR2 FQNEAQ, per germline (reference sequence). The V end lost 5 bases, the J end lost 4 bases, and 10 bases lay between the germline ends. The DNA for the CDR3 is TGTGCCAGCAGCGGAGGGTATCCAGATACGCAGTATTTT. This encodes CASSGGYPDTQYF.

CDR3 DNA sequence: TGTGCCAGCAGCCCGGAGTTCACAGATACGCAGTATTTT. This encodes CASSPEFTDTQYF. V gene TRBV11-2 combines with J gene TRBJ2-3; no definite D call. Trimming took off 5 bases at V and 2 bases at J, with 8 bases between the two ends. The germline V gene encodes CDR1 SGHAT and CDR2 FQNNGV. The CDR3 length is 13 residues.

The CDR3 DNA reads as TGTGCCAGCACCGGAGGGCAGGAAAACCGAGATACGCAGTATTTT. It codes for CASTGGQENRDTQYF. The chain combines TRBV7-2 with TRBJ2-3, with a weak D call TRBD2 (6 bases). This CDR3 has 15 amino acids. Germline V CDR1 and CDR2: SGHTA, FQGNSA. Between the trimmed V and J ends, which lost 7 bases and 5 bases, there was a span of 19 bases.

The rearrangement uses TRBV6-2 or TRBV6-3 and TRBJ2-7; D perhaps matches TRBD1 (6 bases). The CDR3 consists of 16 residues. Trimming took 0 bases from V and 0 from J, leaving 12 bases between them. Germline V CDR1 and CDR2: MNHEY, SVGEGT. CDR3 sequence: CASSYSVRGSSYEQYF. The CDR3 bases are TGTGCCAGCAGTTACTCGGTCAGGGGAAGCTCCTACGAGCAGTACTTC.

The chain couples TRBV24-1 to TRBJ2-1; TRBD2 agrees at 9 bases. Looked up from germline, CDR1 is KGHDR and CDR2 is SFDVKD. The CDR3 is made up of 16 amino acids. Unmatched junction bases numbered 8, after V lost 4 bases and J lost 5 bases. CDR3 loop: CATSDPARGGNNEQFF. The DNA of the CDR3 is TGTGCCACCAGTGACCCGGCGCGGGGGGGCAACAATGAGCAGTTCTTC.

This clone has only a few counts. The chain has TRBV6-1 and TRBJ1-2, with no clear D. The V gene lost 2 bases and the J gene lost 2 bases, with 6 bases spanning the gap. The CDR3 is 13 residues long. From germline, CDR1 is MNHNS and CDR2 SASEGT. The CDR3 DNA reads TGTGCCAGCAGTGAAAACAGAAACTATGGCTACACCTTC. It specifies CASSENRNYGYTF.

To note about this clone: Other DNA sequences in the sample encode the same CDR3. J is TRBJ1-1 and V is TRBV5-4; TRBD1 might be the D (5 bases). The germline V gene has CDR1 SGHNT and CDR2 YYREEE (reference sequence). The CDR3 totals 14 residues. Trimming cost V 2 bases and J 1 base, with 9 bases left between them. CDR3 nucleotide sequence: TGTGCCAGCAGCTTCGGGCAGGGGAACACTGAAGCTTTCTTT. It encodes CASSFGQGNTEAFF.

This rearrangement joins TRBV19 to TRBJ1-5; 9 bases are a match to TRBD1. Unmatched junction bases numbered 4, after V lost 4 bases and J lost 3 bases. The CDR3 is 15 residues long. Per the germline V gene, CDR1 is LNHDA and CDR2 is SQIVND (reference sequence). The CDR3 nucleotides read TGTGCCAGTAGTAGGGGGACAGGGAACAATCAGCCCCAGCATTTT. Its translation: CASSRGTGNNQPQHF.

This chain connects TRBV24-1 to TRBJ2-3; no clear D. Germline loops: CDR1 KGHDR, CDR2 SFDVKD. This CDR3 contains 15 residues. Trimming took off 4 bases at V and 4 bases at J, with 14 bases between the two ends. The CDR3 nucleotides are TGTGCCACCAGTGAATTCCTTGGGCACGCAGATACGCAGTATTTT. It encodes CATSEFLGHADTQYF.

This clone was seen once. This chain uses TRBV12-3 or TRBV12-4 with TRBJ2-7; 7 bases align to TRBD2. The CDR3 has 12 residues. Losses at the gene ends were 6 bases for V and 4 bases for J; bases not matched to a gene: 3. The DNA for the CDR3 is TGTGCCAGCAGCTCGGGGGGATACGAGCAGTACGTC. Translated: CASSSGGYEQYV.

The chain joins TRBV5-8 to TRBJ1-4, with 10 bases identical to TRBD1. The V segment lost 0 bases and the J segment 8 bases; nucleotides outside the gene matches: 4. The CDR3 totals 15 residues. The germline gives CDR1 SGHTS, CDR2 YDEGEE. The CDR3 DNA sequence: TGTGCCAGCAGCTTGGGCCGGACAGGGGGGGAAAAACTGTTTTTT. The encoded protein is CASSLGRTGGEKLFF.

A few counts support this clone. The chain is built from TRBV19 and TRBJ2-1, with unresolved D. The CDR3 contains 12 residues. Germline CDR1 LNHDA, CDR2 SQIVND (reference sequence). Trimming left V 6 bases short and J 8 bases short, with 11 bases between. In nucleotides, the CDR3 is TGTGCCAGTAGCGTCCAGAGGTATGAGCAGTTCTTC. Its translation: CASSVQRYEQFF.

This sequence joins TRBV5-4 and TRBJ2-1, with 11 bases lining up with TRBD2. The V gene's germline CDR1 is SGHNT and CDR2 YYREEE (reference sequence). The CDR3 is 16 amino acids. V lost 2 bases and J lost 9; bases outside the gene matches: 10. The CDR3 sequence is CASSLGGLAGGVEQFF. The CDR3 DNA reads as TGTGCCAGCAGCTTAGGTGGTCTAGCGGGGGGTGTTGAGCAGTTCTTC.

The CDR3 reads CASGTAYEQYV. As DNA, the CDR3 is TGTGCCAGTGGGACAGCCTACGAGCAGTACGTC. The V call is TRBV2, the J call TRBJ2-7; 7 bases align to TRBD1. Germline assignment: CDR1 SNHLY and CDR2 FYNNEI. The V and J ends lost 9 bases and 2 bases, in that order; junction bases with no gene match: 1. CDR3 length equals 11 residues.

This sequence joins TRBV18 and TRBJ1-6, with a weak D call TRBD1 (5 bases). Deletions cut 3 bases from V and 4 bases from J, with 10 bases between. This CDR3 has 15 amino acids. Per the germline V gene, CDR1 is KGHSH and CDR2 is LQKENI. CDR3 nucleotide sequence: TGTGCCAGCTCACCCCCGGGGGATTATAATTCACCCCTCCACTTT. This encodes CASSPPGDYNSPLHF.

This rearrangement joins TRBV11-1 to TRBJ2-2, with 8 bases aligning to TRBD1. Germline assignment: CDR1 SGHAT and CDR2 FQDESV (reference sequence). Unmatched junction bases numbered 11, after V lost 6 bases and J lost 5 bases. The CDR3 is 16 amino acids. This CDR3 reads CASRDATGGWTGELFF. The CDR3 nucleotides are TGTGCCAGCAGGGATGCAACAGGGGGTTGGACCGGGGAGCTGTTTTTT.

V and J are TRBV5-6 and TRBJ2-5; no firm D call. The CDR3 runs to 13 residues. Between the trimmed V and J ends, which lost 4 bases and 5 bases, there was a span of 12 bases. CDR1 is SGHDT, CDR2 YYEEEE, per germline. The CDR3 bases are TGTGCCAGCAGCCTGTCGGTTGAGGAGACCCAGTACTTC. Amino acids: CASSLSVEETQYF.